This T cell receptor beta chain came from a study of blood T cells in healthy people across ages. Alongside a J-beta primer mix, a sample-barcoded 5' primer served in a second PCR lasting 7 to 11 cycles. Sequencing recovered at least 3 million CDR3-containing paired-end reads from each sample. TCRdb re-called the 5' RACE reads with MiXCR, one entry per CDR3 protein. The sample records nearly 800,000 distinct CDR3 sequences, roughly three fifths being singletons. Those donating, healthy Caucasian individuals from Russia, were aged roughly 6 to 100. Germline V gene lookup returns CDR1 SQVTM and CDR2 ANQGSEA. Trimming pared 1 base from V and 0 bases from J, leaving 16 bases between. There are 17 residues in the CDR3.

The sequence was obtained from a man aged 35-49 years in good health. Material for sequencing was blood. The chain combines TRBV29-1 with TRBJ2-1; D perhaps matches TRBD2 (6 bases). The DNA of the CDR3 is TGCAGCGTTGAAGGGCCGACTAGGAAGAGCTCCTACAATGAGCAGTTCTTC. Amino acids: CSVEGPTRKSSYNEQFF.